This TCR beta chain was captured in a study of T-cell memory formation after mild COVID-19. Only a few counts were recorded for this clonotype. Germline values: CDR1 SGHVS, CDR2 FNYEAQ. V lost 4 bases, J lost 4 bases, and 8 bases stayed unmatched. This CDR3 region has 15 residues. TCRdb reprocessed the 5' RACE reads via MiXCR and lists one record per CDR3 protein. This sample has roughly 400,000 distinct CDR3 sequences, with roughly 17% found just once. Material for sequencing was PBMCs or a T cell subset sorted from them (not recorded which). This rearrangement joins TRBV7-6 to TRBJ2-5; TRBD2 aligns across 8 bases. This receptor was identified in a man aged 18 to 35 who had mild COVID-19 (a few samples of this study predate the infection). Cell type and time point are not known. The CDR3 loop is CASSSQAGTRETQYF. The CDR3 DNA is TGTGCCAGCAGCTCCCAGGCCGGGACTAGAGAGACCCAGTACTTC.